This T cell receptor beta chain appears in the sequencing data of a study of a mutant IDH1 vaccine in newly diagnosed glioma. Study-wide context: Vaccination followed radiotherapy alone by 4-6 weeks, or accompanied temozolomide cycles. Regarding the study as a whole: Shifts in the top peripheral T cell clonotypes seemed unrelated to pseudoprogression.

Concerning this clone itself: The antigen remains undetermined.

This CDR3 has 15 residues. Germline-derived CDR1 and CDR2 are MDHEN and SYDVKM. The V and J ends lost 3 bases and 6 bases respectively, with 14 bases between them. Data came from immunoSEQ multiplex PCR; TCRdb stores just in-frame clones and leaves some out. The repertoire holds more than 25,000 clones, with 87% as singletons. Time point described: week 5, during vaccination. The vaccine gave 300 ug of a 20-mer mutant IDH1 peptide subcutaneously per dose. The sequence was obtained from a woman in her 40s with glioma. Some clones in this sample may be carry-over from other donors' samples. The source was peripheral blood mononuclear cells (PBMCs), collected from a glioma patient whose treatment included an IDH1 peptide vaccine. The chain is built from TRBV28 and TRBJ2-2; TRBD1 is a possible D gene (7 bases). The CDR3: CASSFGQGGAGELFF. The DNA of the CDR3 is TGTGCCAGCAGTTTCGGGCAGGGGGGCGCCGGGGAGCTGTTTTTT.